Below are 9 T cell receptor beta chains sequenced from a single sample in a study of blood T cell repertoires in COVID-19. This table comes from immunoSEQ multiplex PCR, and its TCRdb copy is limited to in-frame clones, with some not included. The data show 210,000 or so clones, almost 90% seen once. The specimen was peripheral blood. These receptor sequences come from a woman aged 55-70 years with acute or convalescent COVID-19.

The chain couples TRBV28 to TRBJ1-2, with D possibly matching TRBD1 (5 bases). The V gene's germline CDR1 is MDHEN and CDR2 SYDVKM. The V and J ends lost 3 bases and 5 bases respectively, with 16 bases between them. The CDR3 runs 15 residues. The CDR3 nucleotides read TGTGCCAGCAGTTTGCAGGGAAGAGGCCTTTATGGCTACACCTTC. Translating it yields CASSLQGRGLYGYTF.

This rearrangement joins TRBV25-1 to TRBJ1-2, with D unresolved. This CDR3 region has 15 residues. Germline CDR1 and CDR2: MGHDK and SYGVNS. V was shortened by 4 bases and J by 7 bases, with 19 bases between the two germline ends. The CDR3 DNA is TGTGCCAGCAGTGCGGGTGGAATCCGATTTTCTGGCTACACCTTC. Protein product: CASSAGGIRFSGYTF.

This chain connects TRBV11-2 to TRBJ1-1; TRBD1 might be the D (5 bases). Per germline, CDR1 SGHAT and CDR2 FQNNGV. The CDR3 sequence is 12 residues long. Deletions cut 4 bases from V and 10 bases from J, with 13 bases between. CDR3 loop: CASSSVGRGAFF. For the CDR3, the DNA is TGTGCCAGCAGCTCCGTCGGGAGGGGAGCTTTCTTT.

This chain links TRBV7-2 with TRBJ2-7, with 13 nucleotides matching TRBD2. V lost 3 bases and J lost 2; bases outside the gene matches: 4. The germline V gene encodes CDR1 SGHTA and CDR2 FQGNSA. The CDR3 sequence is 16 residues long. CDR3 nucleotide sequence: TGTGCCAGCAGCTTCCAACTAGCGGGAGGGCCCTACGAGCAGTACTTC. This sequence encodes CASSFQLAGGPYEQYF.

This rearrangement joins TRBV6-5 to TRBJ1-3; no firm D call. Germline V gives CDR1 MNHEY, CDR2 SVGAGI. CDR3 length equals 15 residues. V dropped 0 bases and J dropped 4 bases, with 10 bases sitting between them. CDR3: CASSYSKASGNTIYF. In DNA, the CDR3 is TGTGCCAGCAGTTACTCGAAAGCCTCGGGAAACACCATATATTTT.

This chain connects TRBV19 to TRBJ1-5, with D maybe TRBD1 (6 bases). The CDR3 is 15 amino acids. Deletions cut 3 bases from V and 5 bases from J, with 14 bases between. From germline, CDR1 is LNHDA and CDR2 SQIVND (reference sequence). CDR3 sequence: CASSILGQKYQPQHF. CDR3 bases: TGTGCCAGTAGTATTTTGGGACAAAAATATCAGCCCCAGCATTTT.

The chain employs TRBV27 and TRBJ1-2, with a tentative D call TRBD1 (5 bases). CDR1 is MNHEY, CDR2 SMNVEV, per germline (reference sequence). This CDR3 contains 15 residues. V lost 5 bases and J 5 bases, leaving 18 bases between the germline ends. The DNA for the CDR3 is TGTGCCAGCAGTCGGAGCGGGGGGACGAGATATGGCTACACCTTC. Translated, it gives CASSRSGGTRYGYTF.

CDR3: CASRRQGPTNEKLFF. Written as DNA, the CDR3 is TGTGCCAGCCGCCGACAGGGTCCGACTAATGAAAAACTGTTTTTT. V is TRBV27 and J is TRBJ1-4, with 7 nucleotides matching TRBD1. The germline V gene has CDR1 MNHEY and CDR2 SMNVEV (reference sequence). CDR3 size: 15 residues. Losses at the gene ends were 8 bases for V and 2 bases for J; bases not matched to a gene: 8.

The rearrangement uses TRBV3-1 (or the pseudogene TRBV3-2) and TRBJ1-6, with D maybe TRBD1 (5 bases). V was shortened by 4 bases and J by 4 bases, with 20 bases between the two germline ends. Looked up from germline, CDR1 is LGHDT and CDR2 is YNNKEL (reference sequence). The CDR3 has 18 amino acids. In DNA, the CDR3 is TGTGCCAGCAGCCTAGGGGCCGGCAGTTTATCGTATAATTCACCCCTCCACTTT. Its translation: CASSLGAGSLSYNSPLHF.